Below, 2 T cell receptor beta chains from the same sample are listed, as sequenced in a study of a mutant IDH1 vaccine in newly diagnosed glioma (TCRdb year 2021). The sample's time point, from its label and the paper: week 23, last vaccination. Every vaccine dose consisted of 300 ug of a 20-mer mutant IDH1 peptide in Montanide, administered subcutaneously together with topical imiquimod. These TCRs are of unknown antigen specificity. Libraries were made using the immunoSEQ multiplex PCR assay. TCRdb re-hosts the immuneACCESS table, in-frame sequences only. Its copies lack some clones; in the studies checked, an unresolved V gene accounts for under half of them, and the cause for the rest is not known. The sample table holds 50,000 to 85,000 clones, of which 84% were seen once. The top ten clonotypes cover about an eighth of the sample. The specimen comprised PBMCs, sampled from a glioma patient whose treatment included an IDH1 peptide vaccine. Receptor source: a man aged 18 to 30 with glioma.

This clone came up a few times. The chain combines TRBV27 with TRBJ1-5, with unresolved D. Germline CDR1 is MNHEY and CDR2 is SMNVEV (reference sequence). Trimming took off 1 base at V and 9 bases at J, with 13 bases between the two ends. This CDR3 contains 14 residues. The CDR3 loop reads CASSLYNGVRPQHF. CDR3 bases: TGTGCCAGCAGTTTATATAACGGTGTTCGGCCCCAGCATTTT.

V is TRBV19 and J is TRBJ2-7; D tentatively reads TRBD1 or TRBD2 (5 bases each). CDR1 is LNHDA, CDR2 SQIVND, per germline (reference sequence). This CDR3 has 14 residues. Between the trimmed V and J ends, which lost 4 bases and 6 bases, there was a span of 16 bases. The DNA for the CDR3 is TGTGCCAGTAGTAGCCTCAGGGACGGATCCGAGCAGTACTTC. It codes for CASSSLRDGSEQYF.